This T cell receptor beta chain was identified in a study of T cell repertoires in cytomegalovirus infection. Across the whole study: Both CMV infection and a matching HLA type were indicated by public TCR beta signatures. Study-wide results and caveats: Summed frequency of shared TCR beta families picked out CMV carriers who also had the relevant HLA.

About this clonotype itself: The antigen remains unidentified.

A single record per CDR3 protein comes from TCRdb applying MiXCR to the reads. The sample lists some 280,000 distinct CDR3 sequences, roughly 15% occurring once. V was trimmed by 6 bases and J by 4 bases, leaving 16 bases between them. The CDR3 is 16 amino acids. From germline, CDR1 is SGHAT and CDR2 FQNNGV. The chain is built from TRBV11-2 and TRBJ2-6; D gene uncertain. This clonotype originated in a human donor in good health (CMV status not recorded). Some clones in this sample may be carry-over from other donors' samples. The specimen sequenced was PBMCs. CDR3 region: CASRPSLAPGANVLTF. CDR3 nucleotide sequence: TGTGCCAGCAGGCCGAGTTTAGCTCCGGGGGCCAACGTCCTGACTTTC.